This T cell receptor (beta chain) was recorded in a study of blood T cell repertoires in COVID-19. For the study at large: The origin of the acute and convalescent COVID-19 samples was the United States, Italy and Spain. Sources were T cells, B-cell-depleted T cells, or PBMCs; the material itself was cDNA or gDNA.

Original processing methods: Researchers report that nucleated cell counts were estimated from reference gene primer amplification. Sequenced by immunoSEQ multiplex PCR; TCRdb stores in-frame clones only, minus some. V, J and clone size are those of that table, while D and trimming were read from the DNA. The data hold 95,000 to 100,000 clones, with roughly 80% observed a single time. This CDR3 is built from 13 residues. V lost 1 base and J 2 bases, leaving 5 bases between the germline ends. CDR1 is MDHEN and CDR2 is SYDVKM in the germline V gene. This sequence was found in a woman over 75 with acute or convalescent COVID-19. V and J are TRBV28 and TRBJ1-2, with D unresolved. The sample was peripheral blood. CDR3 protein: CASSLLQNYGYTF. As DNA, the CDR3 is TGTGCCAGCAGTTTATTACAAAACTATGGCTACACCTTC.